A selection of T cell receptor beta chains follows, all from one sample in a study of T cell responses to AZD1222 COVID-19 vaccine. Repertoires were generated with immunoSEQ multiplex PCR, while TCRdb's copy carries only in-frame clones and drops some. This sample has about 110,000 clones; about 85% occur once, and the top ten carry over 2%. The sequenced sample was peripheral blood, obtained 28 days after the second AZD1222 dose. The receptors originated from an adult who received the AZD1222 COVID-19 vaccine. Each CDR3 is given with its conserved first and last residue. D genes are given only for firm matches. The size entry is marked missing in some rows and otherwise reads once, few, many or a size class.

V gene: TRBV5-4
J gene: TRBJ2-5
D gene: TRBD1
clone size: NA
CDR3 DNA: TGTGCCAGCAGCTTGGGGCTCAGGGGGAATAGGGAGACCCAGTACTTC
CDR3 protein: CASSLGLRGNRETQYF

V gene: TRBV7-2
J gene: TRBJ1-4
D gene: NA
clone size: few
CDR3 DNA: TGTGCCAGCAGCGCGCGCCCCGCGGGGATTAATGAAAAACTGTTTTTT
CDR3 protein: CASSARPAGINEKLFF

V gene: TRBV2
J gene: TRBJ2-3
D gene: TRBD2
clone size: NA
CDR3 DNA: TGTGCCAGCAGTAAACTAGCGCCTAGCACAGATACGCAGTATTTT
CDR3 protein: CASSKLAPSTDTQYF

V gene: TRBV19
J gene: TRBJ2-6
D gene: TRBD1
clone size: NA
CDR3 DNA: TGTGCCAGTAGGACAGGGACATTCTCTGGGGCCAACGTCCTGACTTTC
CDR3 protein: CASRTGTFSGANVLTF

V gene: TRBV28
J gene: TRBJ2-5
D gene: NA
clone size: NA
CDR3 DNA: TGTGCCAGCAGTTTCTACGACCGAGAGACCCAGTACTTC
CDR3 protein: CASSFYDRETQYF

V gene: TRBV5-4
J gene: TRBJ1-3
D gene: NA
clone size: few
CDR3 DNA: TGTGCCAGCAGCGCAAATACAGGGAGACCTGGAAACACCATATATTTT
CDR3 protein: CASSANTGRPGNTIYF

V gene: TRBV29-1
J gene: TRBJ2-3
D gene: NA
clone size: NA
CDR3 DNA: TGCAGCGTCGCCATCTTTGTGCTAAACCCGACAGATACGCAGTATTTT
CDR3 protein: CSVAIFVLNPTDTQYF

V gene: TRBV4-2
J gene: TRBJ2-3
D gene: TRBD2
clone size: NA
CDR3 DNA: TGTGCCAGCAGCCAAAAGTCGACTAGCGGGAGGGGGTCAGATACGCAGTATTTT
CDR3 protein: CASSQKSTSGRGSDTQYF

V gene: TRBV28
J gene: TRBJ1-1
D gene: NA
clone size: once
CDR3 DNA: TGTGCCAGCAGTCCTCGGCAGGGTATGCACACTGAAGCTTTCTTT
CDR3 protein: CASSPRQGMHTEAFF

V gene: TRBV12-2
J gene: TRBJ2-5
D gene: NA
clone size: NA
CDR3 DNA: TGTGCAAGTCGCTTAGCGGAGCGGACTCAAGAGACCCAGTACTTC
CDR3 protein: CASRLAERTQETQYF

V gene: TRBV19
J gene: TRBJ1-6
D gene: TRBD1
clone size: few
CDR3 DNA: TGTGCCAGTAGGACTACCTCCGGGACAGGGGGACCCCTCCACTTT
CDR3 protein: CASRTTSGTGGPLHF

V gene: TRBV29-1
J gene: TRBJ1-2
D gene: NA
clone size: NA
CDR3 DNA: TGCAGCGTTACTTTCGAGGCAGGCCTAGTCTATGGCTACACCTTC
CDR3 protein: CSVTFEAGLVYGYTF

V gene: TRBV19
J gene: TRBJ2-3
D gene: NA
clone size: NA
CDR3 DNA: TGTGCCAGTAGCAAACCCTTGCGGGCTATATGGGATACGCAGTATTTT
CDR3 protein: CASSKPLRAIWDTQYF

V gene: TRBV6-5
J gene: TRBJ1-6
D gene: NA
clone size: NA
CDR3 DNA: TGTGCCAGCAGTATAGAAAATCTTGAATCACCCCTCCACTTT
CDR3 protein: CASSIENLESPLHF

V gene: TRBV6-5
J gene: TRBJ2-7
D gene: TRBD2
clone size: NA
CDR3 DNA: TGTGCCAGCAGTTACCTCCTAAATAGCGGGAGTAACGAGCAGTACTTC
CDR3 protein: CASSYLLNSGSNEQYF

V gene: TRBV7-3
J gene: TRBJ1-3
D gene: NA
clone size: NA
CDR3 DNA: TGTGCCAGCAGCCTCACAAACTCTGGAAACACCATATATTTT
CDR3 protein: CASSLTNSGNTIYF

V gene: TRBV29-1
J gene: TRBJ2-1
D gene: NA
clone size: NA
CDR3 DNA: TGCAGCGTTCGGCAGGGGCGGGCCAATGAGCAGTTCTTC
CDR3 protein: CSVRQGRANEQFF

V gene: TRBV15
J gene: TRBJ2-7
D gene: TRBD1
clone size: NA
CDR3 DNA: TGTGCCACCAGCAGAGTACGACAGGGCAACGAGCAGTACTTC
CDR3 protein: CATSRVRQGNEQYF

V gene: TRBV5-1
J gene: TRBJ2-3
D gene: NA
clone size: NA
CDR3 DNA: TGCGCCAGCAGCTTGAACAGGGCTGTCGCAGATACGCAGTATTTT
CDR3 protein: CASSLNRAVADTQYF

V gene: TRBV5-1
J gene: TRBJ1-4
D gene: TRBD1
clone size: NA
CDR3 DNA: TGCGCCAGCAGCTTGGGAGACAGGGGGCAATTTAATGAAAAACTGTTTTTT
CDR3 protein: CASSLGDRGQFNEKLFF

V gene: TRBV10-3
J gene: TRBJ2-1
D gene: NA
clone size: NA
CDR3 DNA: TGTGCCATCAGCCAAACGGACCTTCTTTTATACAATGAGCAGTTCTTC
CDR3 protein: CAISQTDLLLYNEQFF

V gene: TRBV9
J gene: TRBJ2-7
D gene: TRBD1
clone size: NA
CDR3 DNA: TGTGCCAGCAGCGTAGACACAGGGGGGAGTACCTACGAGCAGTACTTC
CDR3 protein: CASSVDTGGSTYEQYF

V gene: TRBV24-1
J gene: TRBJ1-2
D gene: NA
clone size: NA
CDR3 DNA: TGTGCCACCAGCTCGGCAAGGGCAGGCGATCTCTATGGCTACACCTTC
CDR3 protein: CATSSARAGDLYGYTF

V gene: TRBV18
J gene: TRBJ2-2
D gene: NA
clone size: NA
CDR3 DNA: TGTGCCAGCTCACCTTCGTGGGACACCGGGGAGCTGTTTTTT
CDR3 protein: CASSPSWDTGELFF

V gene: TRBV30
J gene: TRBJ2-6
D gene: NA
clone size: NA
CDR3 DNA: TGTGCCTGGAGTGTGGCCGGGACCGGGTACTCTGGGGCCAACGTCCTGACTTTC
CDR3 protein: CAWSVAGTGYSGANVLTF

V gene: TRBV2
J gene: TRBJ2-1
D gene: NA
clone size: NA
CDR3 DNA: TGTGCCAGCAGTGCGGGGAGCTCCTACAATGAGCAGTTCTTC
CDR3 protein: CASSAGSSYNEQFF

V gene: TRBV10-1
J gene: TRBJ2-2
D gene: NA
clone size: NA
CDR3 DNA: TGCGCCAGCAGGGCGGGGCCAGGAAGGGGTGGCACCGGGGAGCTGTTTTTT
CDR3 protein: CASRAGPGRGGTGELFF

V gene: TRBV9
J gene: TRBJ2-1
D gene: TRBD2
clone size: NA
CDR3 DNA: TGTGCCAGCAGCTCAGGGAGGGCCGCCTACAATGAGCAGTTCTTC
CDR3 protein: CASSSGRAAYNEQFF

V gene: TRBV2
J gene: TRBJ1-5
D gene: NA
clone size: NA
CDR3 DNA: TGTGCCAGCAGTGAAAGCCGGACGCCCTTCTATAGCAATCAGCCCCAGCATTTT
CDR3 protein: CASSESRTPFYSNQPQHF

V gene: TRBV6-2/TRBV6-3
J gene: TRBJ1-5
D gene: NA
clone size: NA
CDR3 DNA: TGTGCCAGCAGTTTAGGGTATAGCAATCAGCCCCAGCATTTT
CDR3 protein: CASSLGYSNQPQHF

V gene: TRBV5-1
J gene: TRBJ2-5
D gene: NA
clone size: NA
CDR3 DNA: TGCGCCAGCAGCCGGGCCGTCCCCAGTGAGACCCAGTACTTC
CDR3 protein: CASSRAVPSETQYF

V gene: TRBV30
J gene: TRBJ1-2
D gene: NA
clone size: NA
CDR3 DNA: TGTGCCTGGACTGGGACACCCTTCTTGGGCTACACCTTC
CDR3 protein: CAWTGTPFLGYTF

V gene: TRBV13
J gene: TRBJ1-6
D gene: TRBD1
clone size: NA
CDR3 DNA: TGTGCCAGCAGCCGATACGGAAGGACAGGGGAAAAAGCGGGTTCACCCCTCCACTTT
CDR3 protein: CASSRYGRTGEKAGSPLHF

V gene: TRBV7-9
J gene: TRBJ2-1
D gene: TRBD2
clone size: few
CDR3 DNA: TGTGCCAGCAGTTCCGGGACAGGGATAATTTCTAGCGGGAGGAATGAGCAGTTCTTC
CDR3 protein: CASSSGTGIISSGRNEQFF

V gene: TRBV5-8
J gene: TRBJ2-1
D gene: TRBD1
clone size: NA
CDR3 DNA: TGTGCCAGCAGCATTGGACAGGCTAACGATGAGCAGTTCTTC
CDR3 protein: CASSIGQANDEQFF

V gene: TRBV19
J gene: TRBJ1-6
D gene: NA
clone size: NA
CDR3 DNA: TGTGCCAGTAGTATCCACGGCGGGAAGGATTCACCCCTCCACTTT
CDR3 protein: CASSIHGGKDSPLHF

V gene: TRBV28
J gene: TRBJ2-3
D gene: NA
clone size: NA
CDR3 DNA: TGTGCCACCGACAGAGACGGCACAGATACGCAGTATTTT
CDR3 protein: CATDRDGTDTQYF

V gene: TRBV28
J gene: TRBJ1-2
D gene: TRBD1
clone size: NA
CDR3 DNA: TGTGCCGGCCAATCCGGGACAGTTAACTATGGCTACACCTTC
CDR3 protein: CAGQSGTVNYGYTF

V gene: TRBV4-2
J gene: TRBJ1-2
D gene: NA
clone size: many
CDR3 DNA: TGTGCCAGCAGCCAAGATTGGGGCGACACTAACTATGGCTACACCTTC
CDR3 protein: CASSQDWGDTNYGYTF

V gene: TRBV7-2
J gene: TRBJ1-2
D gene: TRBD1
clone size: NA
CDR3 DNA: TGTGCCAGCAGCTTGGACAGGGGCGACAGCTATGGCTACACCTTC
CDR3 protein: CASSLDRGDSYGYTF

V gene: TRBV19
J gene: TRBJ2-1
D gene: NA
clone size: NA
CDR3 DNA: TGTGCCAGTAGTACAGGGCCAGGAGACAATGAGCAGTTCTTC
CDR3 protein: CASSTGPGDNEQFF

V gene: TRBV18
J gene: TRBJ1-6
D gene: TRBD1
clone size: NA
CDR3 DNA: TGTGCCAGCTCATCCCTAGATTATCGACAGGGCCCCCTCCACTTT
CDR3 protein: CASSSLDYRQGPLHF

V gene: TRBV28
J gene: TRBJ1-2
D gene: NA
clone size: NA
CDR3 DNA: TGTGCCAGCAGTATGGAAAGGTATGGCTACACCTTC
CDR3 protein: CASSMERYGYTF

V gene: TRBV5-1
J gene: TRBJ2-7
D gene: TRBD1
clone size: NA
CDR3 DNA: TGCGCCAGCAGCTTGGGGACAGGGATTCACGAGCAGTACTTC
CDR3 protein: CASSLGTGIHEQYF

V gene: TRBV30
J gene: TRBJ1-5
D gene: NA
clone size: once
CDR3 DNA: TGTGCCTGGAGTGCAAGGGGAAGAGGGGGCAATCAGCCCCAGCATTTT
CDR3 protein: CAWSARGRGGNQPQHF

V gene: TRBV7-8
J gene: TRBJ2-5
D gene: NA
clone size: NA
CDR3 DNA: TGTGCCAGCAGTCCCACTCGGGGGACCCTCCAAGAGACCCAGTACTTC
CDR3 protein: CASSPTRGTLQETQYF

V gene: TRBV28
J gene: TRBJ2-1
D gene: NA
clone size: NA
CDR3 DNA: TGTGCCAGCAGTTTATGGCTGGACAGTCGAAACAATGAGCAGTTCTTC
CDR3 protein: CASSLWLDSRNNEQFF

V gene: TRBV28
J gene: TRBJ1-5
D gene: TRBD1
clone size: many
CDR3 DNA: TGTGCCATGAGCTCAGGGGGACTCAATCAGCCCCAGCATTTT
CDR3 protein: CAMSSGGLNQPQHF